These 8 T cell receptor beta chains originate from one sample sequenced in a study of T cells in Graves' hyperthyroidism and ophthalmopathy. TCR beta CDR3 regions were amplified from RNA transcripts. First-round RT-PCR of the TCR CDR3 relied on the HTBI primer set. TCRdb passed the multiplex PCR reads through MiXCR, listing each CDR3 protein once. Of more than 600,000 distinct CDR3 sequences listed, around 17% are singletons. The material sequenced was blood. Source of these receptors: a man aged 18 to 35 with Graves' hyperthyroidism.

At least ten counts were recorded for this clonotype. The CDR3: CARPSGLDGRETQYF. CDR3 nucleotides: TGTGCCAGACCCTCGGGACTAGATGGTCGAGAGACCCAGTACTTC. The rearrangement uses TRBV6-1 and TRBJ2-5; TRBD2 aligns across 8 bases. V lost 9 bases, J lost 4 bases, and 13 bases stayed unmatched. Germline CDR1 is MNHNS and CDR2 is SASEGT. CDR3 length equals 15 residues.

This clonotype was seen at least ten times. This sequence joins TRBV11-3 and TRBJ2-1; perhaps TRBD2 as D (7 bases). V was trimmed by 4 bases and J by 0 bases, leaving 16 bases between them. The CDR3 covers 17 residues. Germline CDR1 reads SGHNT; CDR2 reads YENEEA. Here the CDR3 reads CASSSPGGGRSYNEQFF. The CDR3 DNA sequence: TGTGCCAGCAGCTCTCCGGGGGGCGGACGCTCCTACAATGAGCAGTTCTTC.

This clonotype was observed many times. This chain joins TRBV11-3 and TRBJ2-1; TRBD2 is a possible D gene (6 bases). CDR1 is SGHNT and CDR2 is YENEEA in the germline V gene. The CDR3 is 19 amino acids. V dropped 1 base and J dropped 4 bases, with 23 bases sitting between them. The CDR3 region has the DNA TGTGCCAGCAGCTTAGTGCCCCCACCGGCGGGACCTGTTTACAATGAGCAGTTCTTC. Its translation is CASSLVPPPAGPVYNEQFF.

At least ten counts were recorded for this clonotype. V and J are TRBV7-8 and TRBJ2-1; the match to TRBD2 covers 7 bases. CDR3 size: 14 residues. J was trimmed by 7 bases and V by 3 bases; bases with no gene match: 6. Germline V gene data show CDR1 as SGHVS and CDR2 as FQNEAQ. CDR3 nucleotide sequence: TGTGCCAGCAGCTTGCGGCGGGAGAGGAATGAGCAGTTCTTC. It specifies CASSLRRERNEQFF.

This clonotype has just a few counts. The chain carries TRBV7-2 and TRBJ1-4, with 7 nucleotides matching TRBD1. This CDR3 is 16 amino acids long. The germline CDR1 and CDR2 sequences are SGHTA and FQGNSA. With 3 bases clipped from V and 3 bases from J, the junction kept 7 bases outside the gene matches. Here the CDR3 reads CASSFPGQWANEKLFF. CDR3 bases: TGTGCCAGCAGCTTTCCGGGACAGTGGGCTAATGAAAAACTGTTTTTT. The full variable domain, rest sourced from reference TRBV7-2 and TRBJ1-4, is GAGVSQSPSNKVTEKGKDVELRCDPISGHTALYWYRQSLGQGLEFLIYFQGNSAPDKSGLPSDRFSAERTGGSVSTLTIQRTQQEDSAVYLCASSFPGQWANEKLFFGSGTQLSVL.

This clonotype was observed at least ten times. The V gene is TRBV7-9, the J gene TRBJ2-1; D is unclear. From germline, CDR1 is SEHNR and CDR2 FQNEAQ (reference sequence). Deletions cut 4 bases from V and 4 bases from J, with 14 bases between. This CDR3 comprises 15 residues. CDR3 loop: CASSSQSERYNEQFF. The CDR3 DNA reads as TGTGCCAGCAGCTCTCAAAGCGAACGGTACAATGAGCAGTTCTTC. Complete variable domain (other parts from reference TRBV7-9 and TRBJ2-1): DTGVSQNPRHKITKRGQNVTFRCDPISEHNRLYWYRQTLGQGPEFLTYFQNEAQLEKSRLLSDRFSAERPKGSFSTLEIQRTEQGDSAMYLCASSSQSERYNEQFFGPGTRLTVL.

This sequence joins TRBV6-5 and TRBJ2-2; maybe TRBD1 (5 bases). The CDR3 is 14 amino acids. CDR1 is MNHEY and CDR2 is SVGAGI in the germline V gene. V lost 2 bases to trimming and J lost 6 bases, with 10 bases between them. CDR3 loop: CASSYDAGSGELFF. The DNA of the CDR3 is TGTGCCAGCAGTTACGACGCAGGGTCCGGGGAGCTGTTTTTT.

The chain links TRBV19 to TRBJ1-1; D possibly corresponds to TRBD1 (5 bases). Germline CDR1 LNHDA, CDR2 SQIVND (reference sequence). The CDR3 contains 14 residues. V dropped 5 bases and J dropped 2 bases, with 12 bases sitting between them. The CDR3 loop reads CASSVGHFNTEAFF. The CDR3 coding sequence is TGTGCCAGTAGTGTAGGACACTTCAACACTGAAGCTTTCTTT.